The 28 T cell receptor beta chains listed next were all sequenced from one sample in a study of shared clonotypes between healthy human individuals. The naive CD8 fraction comprised CD45RO-negative cells positively selected for CCR7 and excluded terminally differentiated effector memory CD45RA+ cells. Clones were sequenced by immunoSEQ multiplex PCR, and TCRdb holds only the in-frame ones, with some missing. The table has just over 2,000,000 clones, approximately 94% seen once. Sequences were obtained from naive CD8+ T cells sorted from blood. Receptor source: a man between 18 and 29 years old in good health.

In regard to this clone: This sample also contains other DNA sequences that code for the same CDR3. This chain links TRBV6-5 with TRBJ2-7; perhaps D is TRBD1 or TRBD2 (6 bases each). Deletions cut 2 bases from V and 2 bases from J, with 7 bases between. This CDR3 contains 13 residues. Per the germline V gene, CDR1 is MNHEY and CDR2 is SVGAGI. The CDR3 DNA reads TGTGCCAGCAGTTACAGGGGGGCCTACGAGCAGTACTTC. Translating it yields CASSYRGAYEQYF.

The CDR3: CASSFVSGRTYEQYF. In DNA form, the CDR3 reads TGCGCCAGCAGCTTTGTCTCAGGGCGGACCTACGAGCAGTACTTC. J is TRBJ2-7 and V is TRBV5-1; TRBD1 is a possible D gene (5 bases). The CDR3 consists of 15 residues. From germline, CDR1 is SGHRS and CDR2 YFSETQ. Trimming removed 2 bases at V and 2 bases at J, with 14 bases between.

The chain couples TRBV4-1 to TRBJ2-7; TRBD1 matches 11 bases. The CDR3 spans 16 residues. The germline CDR1 and CDR2 sequences are MGHRA and YSYEKL. V trimming: 3 bases; J trimming: 5 bases; junction bases outside the gene matches: 9. Here the CDR3 reads CASSHSWTGGQDEQYF. In nucleotides, the CDR3 is TGCGCCAGCAGCCATAGCTGGACAGGGGGCCAAGACGAGCAGTACTTC.

The table lists this clone with a count of one. The rearrangement joins TRBV10-3 to TRBJ2-2, with unresolved D. This CDR3 contains 11 residues. Trimming took off 6 bases at V and 8 bases at J, with 7 bases between the two ends. Germline V CDR1 and CDR2: ENHRY, SYGVKD. The CDR3 reads CAISQTGELFF. CDR3 coding DNA: TGTGCCATCAGCCAGACGGGGGAGCTGTTTTTT.

The chain joins TRBV5-5 to TRBJ2-2; 7 bases fit TRBD2. Germline CDR1 and CDR2: SGHKS and YYEKEE (reference sequence). The CDR3 spans 15 residues. V shed 4 bases, J shed 0 bases, and the junction held 3 bases outside the gene matches. The chain's CDR3 is CASSTGTTNTGELFF. CDR3 nucleotide sequence: TGTGCCAGCAGCACCGGGACTACGAACACCGGGGAGCTGTTTTTT.

V gene TRBV10-3 combines with J gene TRBJ1-1, with TRBD1 matching over 8 bases. The J segment lost 4 bases and the V segment lost 9 bases, leaving 4 bases of the junction unmatched. This CDR3 has 12 amino acids. The germline V gene has CDR1 ENHRY and CDR2 SYGVKD. The CDR3 spells CAISTGVTEAFF. In nucleotides, the CDR3 is TGTGCCATTTCGACAGGGGTCACTGAAGCTTTCTTT.

The chain couples TRBV2 to TRBJ1-2; the match to TRBD1 covers 9 bases. From germline, CDR1 is SNHLY and CDR2 FYNNEI. Losses at the gene ends were 6 bases for V and 3 bases for J; bases not matched to a gene: 14. The CDR3 has 17 amino acids. CDR3 coding DNA: TGTGCCAGCAGCGACTCCATTACGGACAGGGGAGACTATGGCTACACCTTC. It is translated as CASSDSITDRGDYGYTF.

This clone was seen a single time. The J gene is TRBJ1-2, the V gene TRBV5-6, with D unclear. Trimming removed 4 bases from V and 8 bases from J, with 9 bases in between. Germline lookup yields CDR1 SGHDT and CDR2 YYEEEE. The CDR3 is 11 amino acids. Here the CDR3 reads CASSQAGGYTF. DNA for the CDR3: TGTGCCAGCAGCCAAGCGGGGGGCTACACCTTC.

The chain joins TRBV5-1 to TRBJ1-2, with 9 bases fitting TRBD1. Germline CDR1 and CDR2: SGHRS and YFSETQ. The J segment lost 6 bases and the V segment lost 0 bases, leaving 6 bases of the junction unmatched. The CDR3 totals 15 residues. The CDR3 DNA follows: TGCGCCAGCAGCTTGGCGGACAGGGGAAGTAATGGCTACACCTTC. Translated, it gives CASSLADRGSNGYTF.

This clone appeared a single time. CDR3 residues: CASSGRVWNEQFF. CDR3 DNA sequence: TGTGCCAGCAGTGGCAGGGTCTGGAATGAGCAGTTCTTC. The rearrangement links TRBV27 to TRBJ2-1; tentative D call: TRBD1 (5 bases). CDR1 MNHEY and CDR2 SMNVEV come from the germline V gene (reference sequence). V was pared by 5 bases and J by 7 bases, with 12 bases between. The CDR3 is 13 amino acids.

Note on this clone: In the same sample, other DNA sequences code for this CDR3. The V gene is TRBV4-3, the J gene TRBJ2-1; 8 bases are a match to TRBD2. Germline V gene data show CDR1 as LGHNA and CDR2 as YSLEER. J was trimmed by 6 bases and V by 0 bases; bases with no gene match: 7. CDR3 size: 16 residues. The CDR3 loop reads CASSQDSSGRGNEQFF. The CDR3 region has the DNA TGCGCCAGCAGCCAAGATTCAAGCGGGAGAGGCAATGAGCAGTTCTTC.

This clone has only a few counts. This same CDR3 is encoded by further DNA sequences in the sample. This sequence joins TRBV28 and TRBJ1-1; no clear D. The germline V gene has CDR1 MDHEN and CDR2 SYDVKM. The CDR3 spans 13 residues. V lost 3 bases to trimming and J lost 2 bases, with 7 bases between them. This chain's CDR3 is CASSLSVNTEAFF. The DNA of the CDR3 is TGTGCCAGCAGTTTGTCAGTTAACACTGAAGCTTTCTTT.

The gene calls are TRBV27 and TRBJ2-2; 14 bases are a match to TRBD2. The germline gives CDR1 MNHEY, CDR2 SMNVEV (reference sequence). The CDR3 has 15 amino acids. The V and J ends lost 3 bases and 6 bases, in that order; junction bases with no gene match: 0. As DNA, the CDR3 is TGTGCCAGCAGTTTGACTAGCGGGAGGGCCGGGGAGCTGTTTTTT. Protein: CASSLTSGRAGELFF.

The chain carries TRBV6-5 and TRBJ1-1; D is unresolved. Germline V CDR1 and CDR2: MNHEY, SVGAGI. V lost 5 bases and J lost 7, with 17 bases in between. This CDR3 comprises 14 residues. The CDR3 nucleotides read TGTGCCAGCAGTACGGACCGCGGTAAGGGTGAAGCTTTCTTT. This sequence encodes CASSTDRGKGEAFF.

The chain has TRBV7-2 and TRBJ2-5; D call uncertain. The length of the CDR3 is 15 residues. The ends were cut back, 1 base at V and 1 base at J, with 10 bases in the middle. Germline CDR1 and CDR2: SGHTA and FQGNSA. The CDR3 nucleotides read TGTGCCAGCAGCTTAGTCAGAACTCCCCAAGAGACCCAGTACTTC. Its protein product is CASSLVRTPQETQYF.

J is TRBJ2-1 and V is TRBV7-8; 8 nucleotides agree with TRBD2. Looked up from germline, CDR1 is SGHVS and CDR2 is FQNEAQ. CDR3 length equals 17 residues. J gave up 9 bases and V 0 bases, and 13 bases lay outside the gene matches. The DNA of the CDR3 is TGTGCCAGCAGCTTAGCTTTTATAGCGGGGATTCCGGGTGAGCAGTTCTTC. This encodes CASSLAFIAGIPGEQFF.

J is TRBJ2-7 and V is TRBV6-1, with D maybe TRBD2 (5 bases). V gave up 2 bases and J gave up 3 bases, with 11 bases separating them. This CDR3 contains 14 residues. Germline assignment: CDR1 MNHNS and CDR2 SASEGT. CDR3 nucleotide sequence: TGTGCCAGCAGTGAATGGAGGAAAGGCTACGAGCAGTACTTC. Amino acid sequence: CASSEWRKGYEQYF.

The rearrangement joins TRBV4-3 to TRBJ2-7; 10 bases agree with TRBD2. Germline CDR1 reads LGHNA; CDR2 reads YSLEER. Losses at the gene ends were 2 bases for V and 1 base for J; bases not matched to a gene: 5. The CDR3 covers 16 residues. The CDR3 DNA sequence: TGCGCCAGCAGCCAACATCTAGCGGGAGCGTCCTACGAGCAGTACTTC. This codes for CASSQHLAGASYEQYF.

This sequence joins TRBV5-4 and TRBJ2-2; D not resolved. CDR1 and CDR2 (germline): SGHNT, YYREEE (reference sequence). V was trimmed by 3 bases and J by 6 bases, leaving 15 bases between them. The CDR3 extends over 15 amino acids. The CDR3 bases are TGTGCCAGCAGCTCGGAAGGGATTGGTGCCGGGGAGCTGTTTTTT. This encodes CASSSEGIGAGELFF.

The CDR3 region is CASSPRGATYLEQYF. The CDR3 DNA reads TGTGCCAGCAGCCCCCGGGGGGCGACTTACCTCGAGCAGTACTTC. The genes are TRBV28 and TRBJ2-7, with a possible D match to TRBD2 (7 bases). CDR1 and CDR2 from the germline V gene are MDHEN and SYDVKM. Trimming shortened V by 6 bases and J by 6 bases, and 21 bases separated the two germline ends. There are 15 residues in the CDR3. The whole variable domain, remainder taken from reference TRBV28 and TRBJ2-7, is DVKVTQSSRYLVKRTGEKVFLECVQDMDHENMFWYRQDPGLGLRLIYFSYDVKMKEKGDIPEGYSVSREKKERFSLILESASTNQTSMYLCASSPRGATYLEQYFGPGTRLTVT.

This chain joins TRBV5-1 and TRBJ1-1, with 9 bases lining up with TRBD1. The CDR3 length is 14 residues. Trimming at V came to 3 bases and at J to 6 bases, leaving 6 bases not matched to a gene. Germline loops: CDR1 SGHRS, CDR2 YFSETQ. The CDR3 nucleotides read TGCGCCAGCAGCTGGGGACAGGGTGTCGCTGAAGCTTTCTTT. Translating it yields CASSWGQGVAEAFF.

For the CDR3, the DNA is TGTGCCAGCAGCCAAGCATGGGGGCCTCTGGCTAATTCACCCCTCCACTTT. It translates to CASSQAWGPLANSPLHF. The J gene is TRBJ1-6, the V gene TRBV14; perhaps TRBD1 as D (6 bases). Germline values: CDR1 SGHDN, CDR2 FVKESK. V lost 1 base and J 6 bases, leaving 16 bases between the germline ends. The CDR3 covers 17 residues.

This clone was recorded only once. The J gene is TRBJ2-7, the V gene TRBV6-1; the D is unclear. V lost 6 bases to trimming and J lost 2 bases, with 11 bases between them. The length of the CDR3 is 13 residues. Germline V gene sequence: CDR1 MNHNS, CDR2 SASEGT. The CDR3 spells CASSWTHTYEQYF. In DNA, the CDR3 is TGTGCCAGCAGCTGGACCCACACCTACGAGCAGTACTTC.

This clone was found once. The chain carries TRBV7-8 and TRBJ1-1; 9 nucleotides agree with TRBD1. From germline, CDR1 is SGHVS and CDR2 FQNEAQ. The CDR3 spans 15 residues. J was trimmed by 3 bases and V by 3 bases; bases with no gene match: 5. CDR3 nucleotides: TGTGCCAGCAGCTTTTACAGGGGGCCGGACACTGAAGCTTTCTTT. It is translated as CASSFYRGPDTEAFF.

CDR3 bases: TGTGCCAGCAGTGAATGGCGACTCAATGAGCAGTTCTTC. Protein sequence: CASSEWRLNEQFF. V gene TRBV25-1 combines with J gene TRBJ2-1; D not resolved. The CDR3 extends over 13 amino acids. Germline-derived CDR1 and CDR2 are MGHDK and SYGVNS. V gave up 1 base and J gave up 6 bases, with 7 bases separating them.

The CDR3 nucleotides read TGTGCCAACCGACAGGTCATCGATGAGCAGTTCTTC. It translates to CANRQVIDEQFF. The V call is TRBV2, the J call TRBJ2-1; D possibly corresponds to TRBD1 (6 bases). This CDR3 is 12 amino acids long. V dropped 10 bases and J dropped 8 bases, with 15 bases sitting between them. The germline CDR1 and CDR2 sequences are SNHLY and FYNNEI.

DNA of the CDR3: TGTGCCACCCGGACAGGGTCCACTGAAGCTTTCTTT. Its protein is CATRTGSTEAFF. The V gene is TRBV27, the J gene TRBJ1-1; the match to TRBD1 covers 8 bases. CDR3 length: 12 amino acids. The trim removed 10 bases at V and 4 bases at J, leaving 5 bases unmatched. CDR1 and CDR2 from the germline V gene are MNHEY and SMNVEV (reference sequence).

Concerning this clone: The same CDR3 can be traced to other DNA sequences in this sample. The CDR3 nucleotides are TGTGCCAGCAGTGAAGGGACAGGGGGAGAGACCCAGTACTTC. This gives the protein CASSEGTGGETQYF. The chain couples TRBV25-1 to TRBJ2-5; TRBD1 aligns across 11 bases. The J segment lost 4 bases and the V segment lost 2 bases, leaving 0 bases of the junction unmatched. Germline CDR1 and CDR2: MGHDK and SYGVNS. The CDR3 covers 14 residues. Using reference TRBV25-1 and TRBJ2-5 for the parts outside the CDR3, the full variable domain is EADIYQTPRYLVIGTGKKITLECSQTMGHDKMYWYQQDPGMELHLIHYSYGVNSTEKGDLSSESTVSRIRTEHFPLTLESARPSHTSQYLCASSEGTGGETQYFGPGTRLLVL.